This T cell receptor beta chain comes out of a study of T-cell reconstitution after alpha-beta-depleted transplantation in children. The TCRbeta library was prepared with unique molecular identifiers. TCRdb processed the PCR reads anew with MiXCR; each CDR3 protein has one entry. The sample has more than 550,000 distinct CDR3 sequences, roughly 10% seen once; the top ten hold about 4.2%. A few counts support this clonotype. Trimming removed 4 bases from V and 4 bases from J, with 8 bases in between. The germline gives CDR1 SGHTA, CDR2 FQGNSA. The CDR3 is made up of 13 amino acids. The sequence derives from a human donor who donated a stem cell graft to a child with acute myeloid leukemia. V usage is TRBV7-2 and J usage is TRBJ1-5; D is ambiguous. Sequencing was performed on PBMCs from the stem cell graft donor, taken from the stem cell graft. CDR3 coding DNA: TGTGCCAGCAGCTCTAAACCAAATCAGCCCCAGCATTTT. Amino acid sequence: CASSSKPNQPQHF.